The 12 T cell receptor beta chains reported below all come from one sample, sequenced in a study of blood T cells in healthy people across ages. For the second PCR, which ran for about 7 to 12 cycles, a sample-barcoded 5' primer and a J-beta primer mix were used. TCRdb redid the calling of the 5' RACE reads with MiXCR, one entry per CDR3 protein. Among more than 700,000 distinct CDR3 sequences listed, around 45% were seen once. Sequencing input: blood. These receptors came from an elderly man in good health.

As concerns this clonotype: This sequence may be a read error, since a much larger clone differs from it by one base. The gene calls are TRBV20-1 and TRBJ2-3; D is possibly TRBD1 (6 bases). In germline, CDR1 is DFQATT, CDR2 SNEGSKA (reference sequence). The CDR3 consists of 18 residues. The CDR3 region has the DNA TGCAGTGCTAGAGATTTTAATGACCGACAGGCGAGCATAGATACGCAGTATTTT. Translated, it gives CSARDFNDRQASIDTQYF.

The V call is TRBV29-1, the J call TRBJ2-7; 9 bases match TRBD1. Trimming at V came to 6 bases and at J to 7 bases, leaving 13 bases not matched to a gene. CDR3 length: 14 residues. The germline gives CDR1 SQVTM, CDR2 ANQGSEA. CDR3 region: CSVITGTGIDEQYF. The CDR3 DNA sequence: TGCAGCGTCATAACCGGGACAGGGATCGATGAGCAGTACTTC.

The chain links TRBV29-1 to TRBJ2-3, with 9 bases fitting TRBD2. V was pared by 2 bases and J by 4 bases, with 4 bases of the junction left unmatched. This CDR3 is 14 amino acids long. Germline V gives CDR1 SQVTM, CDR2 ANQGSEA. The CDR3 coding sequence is TGCAGCGTTGAAATAGCGGGAGATCCAGATACGCAGTATTTT. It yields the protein CSVEIAGDPDTQYF.

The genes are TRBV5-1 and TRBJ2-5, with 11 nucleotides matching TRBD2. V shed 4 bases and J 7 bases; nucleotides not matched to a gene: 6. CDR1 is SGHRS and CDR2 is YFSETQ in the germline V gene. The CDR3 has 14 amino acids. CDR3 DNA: TGCGCCAGCAGCCTGGAGACTAGCGGGACGACCCAGTACTTC. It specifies CASSLETSGTTQYF.

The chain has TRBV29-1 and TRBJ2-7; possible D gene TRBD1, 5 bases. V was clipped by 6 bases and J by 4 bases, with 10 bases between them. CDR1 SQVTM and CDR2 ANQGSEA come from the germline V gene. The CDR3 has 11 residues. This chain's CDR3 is CSVVQGYEQYF. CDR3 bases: TGCAGCGTGGTTCAGGGTTACGAGCAGTACTTC.

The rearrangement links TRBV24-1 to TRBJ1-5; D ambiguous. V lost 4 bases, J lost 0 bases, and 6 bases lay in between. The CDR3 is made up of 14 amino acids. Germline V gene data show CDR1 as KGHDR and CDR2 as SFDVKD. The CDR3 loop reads CATSDPYSNQPQHF. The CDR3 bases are TGTGCCACCAGTGACCCGTATAGCAATCAGCCCCAGCATTTT.

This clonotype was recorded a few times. In nucleotides, the CDR3 is TGCGCCAGCAGCTCCCCTGGGACAGGATACTCCTACAATGAGCAGTTCTTC. This sequence encodes CASSSPGTGYSYNEQFF. This sequence joins TRBV5-1 and TRBJ2-1; 8 bases map to TRBD1. J gave up 0 bases and V 3 bases, and 8 bases lay outside the gene matches. The CDR3 sequence is 17 residues long. Germline CDR1 and CDR2: SGHRS and YFSETQ.

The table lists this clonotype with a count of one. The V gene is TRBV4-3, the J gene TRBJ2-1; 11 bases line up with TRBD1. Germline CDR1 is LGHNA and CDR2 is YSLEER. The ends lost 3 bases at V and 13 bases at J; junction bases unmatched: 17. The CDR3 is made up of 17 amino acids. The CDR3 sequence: CASSQGLPGQGEETQFF. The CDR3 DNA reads TGCGCCAGCAGCCAGGGTCTTCCGGGACAGGGGGAAGAGACCCAGTTCTTC.

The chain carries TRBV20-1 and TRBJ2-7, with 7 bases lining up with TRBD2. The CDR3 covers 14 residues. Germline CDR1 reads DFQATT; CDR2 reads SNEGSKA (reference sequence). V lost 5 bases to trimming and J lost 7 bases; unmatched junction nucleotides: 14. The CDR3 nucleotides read TGCAGTGCTTATTCCCCCCGGGAGGACGGGGAGCAGTACTTC. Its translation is CSAYSPREDGEQYF.

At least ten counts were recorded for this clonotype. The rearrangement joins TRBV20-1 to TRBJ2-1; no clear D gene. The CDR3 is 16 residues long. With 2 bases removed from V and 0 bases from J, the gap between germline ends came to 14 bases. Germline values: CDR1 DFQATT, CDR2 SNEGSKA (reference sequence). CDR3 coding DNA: TGCAGTGCTAGAAAGAGTTATGAGAGCTCCTACAATGAGCAGTTCTTC. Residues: CSARKSYESSYNEQFF.

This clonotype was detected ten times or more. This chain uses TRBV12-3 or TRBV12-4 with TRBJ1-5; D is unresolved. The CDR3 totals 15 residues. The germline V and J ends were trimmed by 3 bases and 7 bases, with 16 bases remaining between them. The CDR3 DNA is TGTGCCAGCAGTTTTGGCGGGCTTCGGGGACAGCCCCAGCATTTT. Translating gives CASSFGGLRGQPQHF.

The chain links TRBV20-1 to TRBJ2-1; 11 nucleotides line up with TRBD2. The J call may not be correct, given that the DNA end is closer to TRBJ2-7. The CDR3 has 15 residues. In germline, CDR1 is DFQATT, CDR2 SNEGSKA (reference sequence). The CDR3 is CSARTSGSVYNEQYF. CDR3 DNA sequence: TGCAGTGCTAGAACTAGCGGGAGTGTCTACAATGAGCAGTACTTC.